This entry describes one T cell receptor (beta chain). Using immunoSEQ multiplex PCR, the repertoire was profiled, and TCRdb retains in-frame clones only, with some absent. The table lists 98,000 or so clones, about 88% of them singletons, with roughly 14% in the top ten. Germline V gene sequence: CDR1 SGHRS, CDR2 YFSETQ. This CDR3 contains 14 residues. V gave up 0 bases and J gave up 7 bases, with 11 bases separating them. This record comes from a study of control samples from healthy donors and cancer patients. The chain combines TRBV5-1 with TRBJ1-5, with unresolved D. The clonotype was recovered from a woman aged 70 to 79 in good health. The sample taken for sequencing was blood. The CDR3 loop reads CASSLVGGSQPQHF. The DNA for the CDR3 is TGCGCCAGCAGCTTGGTCGGAGGGTCGCAGCCCCAGCATTTT.